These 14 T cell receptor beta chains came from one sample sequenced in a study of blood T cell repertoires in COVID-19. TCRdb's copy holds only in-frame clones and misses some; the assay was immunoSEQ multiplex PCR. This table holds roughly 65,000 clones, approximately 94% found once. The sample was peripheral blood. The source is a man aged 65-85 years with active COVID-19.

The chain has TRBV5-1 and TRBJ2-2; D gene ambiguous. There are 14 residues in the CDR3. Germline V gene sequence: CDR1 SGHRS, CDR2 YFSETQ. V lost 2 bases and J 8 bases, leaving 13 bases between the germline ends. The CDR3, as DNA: TGCGCCAGCAGCTTTAGTCCGAGCTGGGGGGAGCTGTTTTTT. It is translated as CASSFSPSWGELFF.

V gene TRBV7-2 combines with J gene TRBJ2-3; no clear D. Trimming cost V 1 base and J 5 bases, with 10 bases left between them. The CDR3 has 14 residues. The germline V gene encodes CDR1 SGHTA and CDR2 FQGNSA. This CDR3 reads CASSLGQILDTQYF. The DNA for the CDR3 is TGTGCCAGCAGCTTAGGGCAGATTCTAGATACGCAGTATTTT.

As DNA, the CDR3 is TGTGCCAGCAGCTTGTTAGGCTCGGCAGCACTATATTCACCCCTCCACTTT. Translated: CASSLLGSAALYSPLHF. The V gene is TRBV5-6, the J gene TRBJ1-6; D gene uncertain. CDR3 length: 17 amino acids. The V gene's germline CDR1 is SGHDT and CDR2 YYEEEE. V gave up 1 base and J gave up 8 bases, with 19 bases separating them.

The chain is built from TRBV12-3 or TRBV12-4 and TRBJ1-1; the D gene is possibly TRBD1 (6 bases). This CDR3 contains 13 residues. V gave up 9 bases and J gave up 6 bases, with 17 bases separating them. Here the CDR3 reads CASNRAGVPEAFF. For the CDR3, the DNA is TGTGCCAGTAACAGGGCGGGGGTACCTGAAGCTTTCTTT.

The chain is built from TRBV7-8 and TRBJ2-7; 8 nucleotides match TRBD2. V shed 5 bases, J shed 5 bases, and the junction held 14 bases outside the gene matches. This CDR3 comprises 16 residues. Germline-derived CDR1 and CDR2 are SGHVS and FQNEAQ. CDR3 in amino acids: CASSPALGQRGNEQYF. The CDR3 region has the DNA TGTGCCAGCAGCCCCGCTTTAGGCCAGCGGGGGAACGAGCAGTACTTC.

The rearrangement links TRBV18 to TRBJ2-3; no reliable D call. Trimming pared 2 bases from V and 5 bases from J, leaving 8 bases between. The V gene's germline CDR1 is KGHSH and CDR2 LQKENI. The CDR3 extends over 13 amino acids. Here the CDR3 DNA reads TGTGCCAGCTCACCAGTACGGAGAGATACGCAGTATTTT. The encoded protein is CASSPVRRDTQYF.

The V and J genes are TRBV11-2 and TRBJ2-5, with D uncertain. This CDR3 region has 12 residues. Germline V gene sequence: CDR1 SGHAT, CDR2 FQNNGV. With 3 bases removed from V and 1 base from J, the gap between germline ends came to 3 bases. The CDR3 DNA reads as TGTGCCAGCAGCTTTCTCCAAGAGACCCAGTACTTC. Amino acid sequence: CASSFLQETQYF.

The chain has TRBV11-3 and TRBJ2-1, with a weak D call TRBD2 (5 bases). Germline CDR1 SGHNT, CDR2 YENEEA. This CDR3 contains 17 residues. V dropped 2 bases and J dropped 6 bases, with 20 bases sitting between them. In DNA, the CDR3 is TGTGCCAGCAGCTTAATCCGAGGCGGGTGGGCCAGCAATGAGCAGTTCTTC. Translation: CASSLIRGGWASNEQFF. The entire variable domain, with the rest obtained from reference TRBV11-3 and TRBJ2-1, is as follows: EAGVVQSPRYKIIEKKQPVAFWCNPISGHNTLYWYLQNLGQGPELLIRYENEEAVDDSQLPKDRFSAERLKGVDSTLKIQPAELGDSAVYLCASSLIRGGWASNEQFFGPGTRLTVL.

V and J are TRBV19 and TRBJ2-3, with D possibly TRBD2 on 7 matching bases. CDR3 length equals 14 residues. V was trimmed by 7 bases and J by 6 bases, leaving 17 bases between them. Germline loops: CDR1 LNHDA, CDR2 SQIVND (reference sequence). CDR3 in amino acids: CASNPSWGGDTQYF. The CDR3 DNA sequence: TGTGCCAGTAACCCATCCTGGGGGGGCGATACGCAGTATTTT.

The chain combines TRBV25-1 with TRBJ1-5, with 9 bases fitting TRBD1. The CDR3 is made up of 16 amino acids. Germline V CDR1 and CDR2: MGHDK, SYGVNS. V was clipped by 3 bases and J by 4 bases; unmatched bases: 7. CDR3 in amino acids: CASSDATGGRNQPQHF. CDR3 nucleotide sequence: TGTGCCAGCAGTGATGCGACAGGGGGGAGGAATCAGCCCCAGCATTTT.

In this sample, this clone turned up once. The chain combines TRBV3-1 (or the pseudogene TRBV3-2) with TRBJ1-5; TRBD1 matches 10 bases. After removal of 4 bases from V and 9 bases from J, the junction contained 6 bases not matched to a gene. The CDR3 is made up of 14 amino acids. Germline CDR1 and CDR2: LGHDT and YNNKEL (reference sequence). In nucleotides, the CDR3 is TGTGCCAGCAGCCCCGGGACAGGGGAGGCGCCCCAGCATTTT. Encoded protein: CASSPGTGEAPQHF.

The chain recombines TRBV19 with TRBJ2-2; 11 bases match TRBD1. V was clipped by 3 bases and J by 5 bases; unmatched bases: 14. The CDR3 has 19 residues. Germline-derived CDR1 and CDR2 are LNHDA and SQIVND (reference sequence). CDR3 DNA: TGTGCCAGTAGTATCCGTTCTTCCGGGACAGGGGGTGGAACCGGGGAGCTGTTTTTT. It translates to CASSIRSSGTGGGTGELFF.

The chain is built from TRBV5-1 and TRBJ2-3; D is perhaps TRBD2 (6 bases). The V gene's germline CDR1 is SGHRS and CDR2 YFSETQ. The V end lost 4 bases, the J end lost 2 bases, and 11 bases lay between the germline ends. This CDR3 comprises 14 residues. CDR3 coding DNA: TGCGCCAGCAGCGGACCGGGAGCCACAGATACGCAGTATTTT. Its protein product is CASSGPGATDTQYF.

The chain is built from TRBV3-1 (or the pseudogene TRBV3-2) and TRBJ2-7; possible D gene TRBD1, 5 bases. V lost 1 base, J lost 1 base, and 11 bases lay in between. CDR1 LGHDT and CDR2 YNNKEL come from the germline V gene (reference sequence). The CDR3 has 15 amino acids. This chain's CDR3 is CASSQVFDSSYEQYV. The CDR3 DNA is TGTGCCAGCAGCCAAGTCTTTGACAGTTCCTACGAGCAGTACGTC.